These T cell receptor beta chains were read from a single sample in a study of blood T cell repertoires in COVID-19. The protocol was immunoSEQ multiplex PCR, while the TCRdb copy is restricted to in-frame clones and leaves out a portion. The sample records 250,000 or so clones, 75% to 90% being singletons. Sequenced input: peripheral blood. Receptors originate from a woman aged 25 to 39 with active or convalescent COVID-19. Both conserved end residues are part of each CDR3. The D gene is left open where the match is weak. A clone size is listed for some rows: how often the clone was seen (once, few, many), or a class if it is expanded.

V,size,D,J,DNA,CDR3
TRBV4-1,.,TRBD2,TRBJ2-1,TGCGCCAGCAGCCAATCGGGACTAGCTCGGCAGTTCTTC,CASSQSGLARQFF
TRBV9,few,TRBD1,TRBJ1-2,TGTGCCAGCAGCGCAGGGGGCTCTCTCTATGGCTACACCTTC,CASSAGGSLYGYTF
TRBV28,once,TRBD1,TRBJ1-3,TGTGCCAGCAGTTTAGTCGGGACAGGTGCAATCTCTGGAAACACCATATATTTT,CASSLVGTGAISGNTIYF
TRBV28,.,.,TRBJ1-2,TGTGCCAGCAGTTTGCCCCGGGGGGGCCACACCTTC,CASSLPRGGHTF
TRBV6-2/TRBV6-3,.,.,TRBJ1-1,TGTGCCAGCAGTTACCCCCTGGGGGGAGTGAGAACTGAAGCTTTCTTT,CASSYPLGGVRTEAFF
TRBV25-1,.,.,TRBJ2-3,TGTGCCAGCAGTGAATTGGGGGGAGGCACAGATACGCAGTATTTT,CASSELGGGTDTQYF
TRBV5-1,.,TRBD2,TRBJ2-5,TGCGCCAGCAGCTTGGGGACTAGCGGGGGGGCGGAGGAGACCCAGTACTTC,CASSLGTSGGAEETQYF
TRBV5-1,.,.,TRBJ1-3,TGCGCCAGCAGCCCCCAGGGAGGTGGAAACACCATATATTTT,CASSPQGGGNTIYF
TRBV19,.,TRBD1,TRBJ1-1,TGTGCCAGTAGTAGGGACAGTTTTACTGAAGCTTTCTTT,CASSRDSFTEAFF
TRBV7-8,many,.,TRBJ2-3,TGTGCCAGCATGGCGCCAGGGAAAGATACGCAGTATTTT,CASMAPGKDTQYF
TRBV2,.,.,TRBJ1-1,TGTGCCAGCAGTGTTTTTGCCATGGGGGGGGAAGCTTTCTTT,CASSVFAMGGEAFF
TRBV7-8,.,TRBD1,TRBJ1-2,TGTGCCAGCAGCTTAGCGAGGCCCCCAGGGGGGCGGGATGGCTACACCTTC,CASSLARPPGGRDGYTF
TRBV19,.,TRBD1,TRBJ2-3,TGTGCCAGTAGCGATGGACAGGGCGCGACAGATACGCAGTATTTT,CASSDGQGATDTQYF
TRBV5-6,.,TRBD2,TRBJ2-1,TGTGCCAGCAGCTTGAGCGGGGGGGAATCCTACAATGAGCAGTTCTTC,CASSLSGGESYNEQFF
TRBV28,few,TRBD1,TRBJ1-6,TGTGCCAGCAGTTTAGTCGGGACAGGGGATTCACCCCTCCACTTT,CASSLVGTGDSPLHF
TRBV24-1,once,.,TRBJ1-5,TGTGCCACCAGTGACCCCGATCAGCCCCAGCATTTT,CATSDPDQPQHF
TRBV6-1,once,.,TRBJ2-2,TGTGCCAGCAGTGAGTGGCAGGCCAACACCGGGGAGCTGTTTTTT,CASSEWQANTGELFF
TRBV9,once,.,TRBJ1-1,TGTGCCAGCAGCGTTTTGGGGGGGGGCACTGAAGCTTTCTTT,CASSVLGGGTEAFF
TRBV2,.,.,TRBJ1-1,TGTGCCAGCAGCACTCAGGGTGTGGACACTGAAGCTTTCTTT,CASSTQGVDTEAFF
TRBV5-1,.,TRBD1,TRBJ1-2,TGCGCCAGCAGCAAGGGACAGGGGACTTGGGCTAACTATGGCTACACCTTC,CASSKGQGTWANYGYTF
TRBV5-4,.,TRBD2,TRBJ2-7,TGTGCCAGCAGCTTTGATTCCGGGACTAGCTACGAGCAGTACTTC,CASSFDSGTSYEQYF
TRBV6-5,.,.,TRBJ1-2,TGTGCCAGCAAGGATTCGGGGAACTATGGCTACACCTTC,CASKDSGNYGYTF
TRBV9,.,TRBD1,TRBJ1-4,TGTGCCAGCAGCCCGGGACAGCTTAATGAAAAACTGTTTTTT,CASSPGQLNEKLFF
TRBV3-1/TRBV3-2,.,TRBD1,TRBJ1-1,TGTGCCAGCAGCCTTTTAGGACAGGGGGGCACTGAAGCTTTCTTT,CASSLLGQGGTEAFF
TRBV6-2/TRBV6-3,.,TRBD2,TRBJ2-1,TGTGCCAGCAGTTACAGGGCTAGCGGGGTATATGAGCAGTTCTTC,CASSYRASGVYEQFF
TRBV12-3/TRBV12-4,.,TRBD2,TRBJ2-4,TGTGCCAGCAGCCTAGCGGGGGGAAACATTCAGTACTTC,CASSLAGGNIQYF
TRBV5-6,.,TRBD1,TRBJ2-7,TGTGCCAGCAGCTCTGGACAGGGGGGCTACGAGCAGTACTTC,CASSSGQGGYEQYF
TRBV9,.,.,TRBJ1-3,TGTGCCAGCAGCCCTCGGGCGGGAGGAAACACCATATATTTT,CASSPRAGGNTIYF
TRBV5-6,.,TRBD1,TRBJ1-3,TGTGCCAGCAGCCCCGACAGGGGGCAGTTGTCTGGAAACACCATATATTTT,CASSPDRGQLSGNTIYF
TRBV28,.,.,TRBJ1-2,TGTGCCAGCAAACCAGGGTTTTATGGCTACACCTTC,CASKPGFYGYTF
TRBV28,few,.,TRBJ2-5,TGTGCCAGCAGCACTTGGGAGACCCAGTACTTC,CASSTWETQYF
TRBV19,.,TRBD1,TRBJ2-3,TGTGCCAGTAGTATATCCGGACAGGGGGGCACAGATACGCAGTATTTT,CASSISGQGGTDTQYF
TRBV27,.,.,TRBJ2-7,TGTGCCAGCAGTTTATCGAGTACCTACGAGCAGTACTTC,CASSLSSTYEQYF
TRBV11-2,.,TRBD2,TRBJ2-3,TGTGCCAGCAGCTTCGTCAGCGGGGGCACTAGCACAGATACGCAGTATTTT,CASSFVSGGTSTDTQYF
TRBV29-1,once,TRBD1,TRBJ1-2,TGCAGCGCTGGATCCGGGACAGGGGATGGCTACACCTTC,CSAGSGTGDGYTF
TRBV11-2,.,.,TRBJ2-1,TGTGCCAGCAGGATTACAGGGATCTCCTACAATGAGCAGTTCTTC,CASRITGISYNEQFF
TRBV16,few,.,TRBJ2-2,TGTGCCAGCAGCCCTAGACAGTTCGGGGAGCTGTTTTTT,CASSPRQFGELFF
TRBV4-3,once,.,TRBJ1-1,TGCGCCAGCAGTCCCGGTGTCAGGGAGGCGACTGAAGCTTTCTTT,CASSPGVREATEAFF
TRBV6-5,.,.,TRBJ2-2,TGTGCCAGCAGTTACTCGGCGGGGCACACCGGGGAGCTGTTTTTT,CASSYSAGHTGELFF
TRBV20-1,.,.,TRBJ2-7,TGCAGTGCTAGAGATCCCCCTAAGCAGTACTTC,CSARDPPKQYF
TRBV20-1,.,.,TRBJ2-1,TGCAGTGCTTTAAGCGACAATGAGCAGTTCTTC,CSALSDNEQFF
TRBV5-4,.,TRBD2,TRBJ2-7,TGTGCCAGCAGCAACGGGGCGGGGGGATACGAGCAGTACTTC,CASSNGAGGYEQYF
TRBV4-1,once,.,TRBJ1-1,TGCGCCAGCAGCCAAGATCAGGGTGGGAACACTGAAGCTTTCTTT,CASSQDQGGNTEAFF
TRBV5-6,.,TRBD1,TRBJ2-1,TGTGCCAGCAGCTTGATACCGGGACAGGCCTACAATGAGCAGTTCTTC,CASSLIPGQAYNEQFF
TRBV6-2/TRBV6-3,.,.,TRBJ1-5,TGTGCCAGCAGTTACGGGGCCATTAGCAATCAGCCCCAGCATTTT,CASSYGAISNQPQHF
TRBV9,.,.,TRBJ1-5,TGTGCCAGCAGCGTCCCCGACCTTTTACAGGGAGGGGGGCAGCCCCAGCATTTT,CASSVPDLLQGGGQPQHF
TRBV6-5,.,.,TRBJ1-5,TGTGCCAGCAGTTCTAGGGACGGGGGGAATCAGCCCCAGCATTTT,CASSSRDGGNQPQHF
TRBV5-6,.,TRBD1,TRBJ1-5,TGTGCCAGCAGTTATAACAGGGGGGGTAACAGCAATCAGCCCCAGCATTTT,CASSYNRGGNSNQPQHF
TRBV7-2,.,.,TRBJ1-1,TGTGCCAGCAGCTTAGAAGCCAGGGGCGGTGAAGCTTTCTTT,CASSLEARGGEAFF
TRBV18,.,TRBD1,TRBJ1-1,TGTGCCAGCTCACCCTGGGACAGGGTTGATGGAACTGAAGCTTTCTTT,CASSPWDRVDGTEAFF
TRBV9,.,TRBD2,TRBJ2-1,TGTGCCAGCAGCGTAACGCCGGGACTAGAGGCTGAGCAGTTCTTC,CASSVTPGLEAEQFF
TRBV11-3,.,TRBD2,TRBJ2-2,TGTGCCAGCAGCTACGGGACTAAAAACACCGGGGAGCTGTTTTTT,CASSYGTKNTGELFF
TRBV28,.,TRBD1,TRBJ1-2,TGTGCCAGCAGTTTATTAAGACAGGGGTTAGGTGGCTACACCTTC,CASSLLRQGLGGYTF